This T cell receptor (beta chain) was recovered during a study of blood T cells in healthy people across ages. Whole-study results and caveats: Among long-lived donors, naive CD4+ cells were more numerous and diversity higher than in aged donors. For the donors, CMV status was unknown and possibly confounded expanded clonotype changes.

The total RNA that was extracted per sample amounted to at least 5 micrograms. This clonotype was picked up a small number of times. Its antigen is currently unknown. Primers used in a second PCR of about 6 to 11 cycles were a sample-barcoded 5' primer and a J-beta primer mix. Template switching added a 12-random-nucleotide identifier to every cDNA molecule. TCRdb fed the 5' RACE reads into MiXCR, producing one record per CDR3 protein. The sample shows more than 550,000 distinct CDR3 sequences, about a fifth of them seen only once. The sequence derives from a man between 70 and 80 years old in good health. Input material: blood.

This CDR3 reads CSVRDYRQETQYF. As DNA, the CDR3 is TGCAGCGTTCGGGACTACCGCCAAGAGACCCAGTACTTC. J is TRBJ2-5 and V is TRBV29-1, with 7 bases that match TRBD2. Per the germline V gene, CDR1 is SQVTM and CDR2 is ANQGSEA. The CDR3 is 13 residues long. The V gene end was trimmed by 5 bases and the J gene end by 1 base; junction bases not matched to a gene: 4. The entire variable domain, with the rest obtained from reference TRBV29-1 and TRBJ2-5, is as follows: SAVISQKPSRDICQRGTSLTIQCQVDSQVTMMFWYRQQPGQSLTLIATANQGSEATYESGFVIDKFPISRPNLTFSTLTVSNMSPEDSSIYLCSVRDYRQETQYFGPGTRLLVL.